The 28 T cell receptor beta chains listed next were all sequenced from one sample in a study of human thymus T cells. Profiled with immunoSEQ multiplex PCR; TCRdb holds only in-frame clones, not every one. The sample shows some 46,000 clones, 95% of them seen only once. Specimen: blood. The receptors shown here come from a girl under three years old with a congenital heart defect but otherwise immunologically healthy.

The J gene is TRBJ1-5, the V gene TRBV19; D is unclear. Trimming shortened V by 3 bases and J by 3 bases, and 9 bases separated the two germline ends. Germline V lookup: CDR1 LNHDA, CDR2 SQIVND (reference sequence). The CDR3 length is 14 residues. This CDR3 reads CASSMGINNQPQHF. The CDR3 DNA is TGTGCCAGTAGTATGGGGATCAACAATCAGCCCCAGCATTTT. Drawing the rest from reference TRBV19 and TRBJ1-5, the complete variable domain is DGGITQSPKYLFRKEGQNVTLSCEQNLNHDAMYWYRQDPGQGLRLIYYSQIVNDFQKGDIAEGYSVSREKKESFPLTVTSAQKNPTAFYLCASSMGINNQPQHFGDGTRLSIL.

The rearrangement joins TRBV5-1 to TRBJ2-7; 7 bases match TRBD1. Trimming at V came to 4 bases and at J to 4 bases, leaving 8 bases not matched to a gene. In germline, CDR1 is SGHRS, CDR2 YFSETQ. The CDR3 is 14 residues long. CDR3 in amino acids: CASSPRGTAYEQYF. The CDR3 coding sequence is TGCGCCAGCAGCCCTAGAGGGACAGCATACGAGCAGTACTTC.

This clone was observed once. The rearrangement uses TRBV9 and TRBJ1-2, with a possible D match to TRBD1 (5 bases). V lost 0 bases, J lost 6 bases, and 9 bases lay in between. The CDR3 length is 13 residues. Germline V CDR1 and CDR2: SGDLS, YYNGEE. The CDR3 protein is CASSVGGVHGYTF. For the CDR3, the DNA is TGTGCCAGCAGCGTAGGGGGGGTTCATGGCTACACCTTC. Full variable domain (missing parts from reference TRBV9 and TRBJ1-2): DSGVTQTPKHLITATGQRVTLRCSPRSGDLSVYWYQQSLDQGLQFLIQYYNGEERAKGNILERFSAQQFPDLHSELNLSSLELGDSALYFCASSVGGVHGYTFGSGTRLTVV.

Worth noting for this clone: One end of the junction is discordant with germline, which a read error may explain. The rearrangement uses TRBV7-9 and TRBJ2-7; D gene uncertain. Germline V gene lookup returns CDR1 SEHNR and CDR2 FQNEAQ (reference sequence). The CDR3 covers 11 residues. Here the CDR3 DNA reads TGTGCCAGCAGCCTGGCGTCTAAATGGGACTTC. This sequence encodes CASSLASKWDF.

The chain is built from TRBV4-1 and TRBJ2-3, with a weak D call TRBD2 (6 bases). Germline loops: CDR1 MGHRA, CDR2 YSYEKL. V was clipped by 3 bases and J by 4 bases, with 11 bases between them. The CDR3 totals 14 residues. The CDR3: CASSQGGKADTQYF. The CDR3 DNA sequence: TGCGCCAGCAGCCAGGGCGGGAAGGCAGATACGCAGTATTTT.

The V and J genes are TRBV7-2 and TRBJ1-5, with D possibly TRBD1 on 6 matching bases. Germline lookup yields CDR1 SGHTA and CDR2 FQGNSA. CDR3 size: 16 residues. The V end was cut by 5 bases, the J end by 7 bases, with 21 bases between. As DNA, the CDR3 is TGTGCCAGCAGCCGGGGTGTGGGGGGCGTTAGACAGCCCCAGCATTTT. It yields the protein CASSRGVGGVRQPQHF.

This CDR3 is CSALTGTHYNEQFF. CDR3 coding DNA: TGCAGCGCTTTAACAGGGACCCACTACAATGAGCAGTTCTTC. J is TRBJ2-1 and V is TRBV29-1; D is possibly TRBD1 (6 bases). The V gene's germline CDR1 is SQVTM and CDR2 ANQGSEA. This CDR3 spans 14 amino acids. Trimming removed 7 bases from V and 3 bases from J, with 16 bases in between.

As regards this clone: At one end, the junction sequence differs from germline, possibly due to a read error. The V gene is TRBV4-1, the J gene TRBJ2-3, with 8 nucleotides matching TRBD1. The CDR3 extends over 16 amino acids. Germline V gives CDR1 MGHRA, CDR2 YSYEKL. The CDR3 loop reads CASSQERTGPTGTQYF. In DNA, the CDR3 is TGCGCCAGCAGCCAAGAGAGGACAGGGCCCACAGGTACGCAGTATTTT.

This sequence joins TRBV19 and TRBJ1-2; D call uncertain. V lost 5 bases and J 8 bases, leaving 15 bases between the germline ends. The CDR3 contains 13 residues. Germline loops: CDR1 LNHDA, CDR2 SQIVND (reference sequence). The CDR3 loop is CASSPFLPGGYTF. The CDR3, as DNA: TGTGCCAGTAGTCCCTTCCTCCCCGGCGGCTACACCTTC.

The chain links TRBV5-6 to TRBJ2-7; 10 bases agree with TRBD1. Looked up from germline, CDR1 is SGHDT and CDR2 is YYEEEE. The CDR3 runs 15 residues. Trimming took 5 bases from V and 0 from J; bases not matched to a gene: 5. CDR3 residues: CASSHWTGGSYEQYF. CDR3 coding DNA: TGTGCCAGCAGTCATTGGACAGGGGGCTCCTACGAGCAGTACTTC.

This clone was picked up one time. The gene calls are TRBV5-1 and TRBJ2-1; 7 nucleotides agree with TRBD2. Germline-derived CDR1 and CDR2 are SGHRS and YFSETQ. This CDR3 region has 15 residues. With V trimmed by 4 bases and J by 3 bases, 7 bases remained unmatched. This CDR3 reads CASSVSGNGYNEQFF. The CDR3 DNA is TGCGCCAGCAGCGTCAGCGGGAACGGCTACAATGAGCAGTTCTTC.

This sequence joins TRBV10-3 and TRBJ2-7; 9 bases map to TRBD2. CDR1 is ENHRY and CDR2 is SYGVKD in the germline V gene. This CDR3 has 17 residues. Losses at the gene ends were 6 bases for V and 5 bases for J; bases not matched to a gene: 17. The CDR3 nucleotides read TGTGCCATCAGACCCGGGACTAGCCATGTTGCTGTAGACGAGCAGTACTTC. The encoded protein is CAIRPGTSHVAVDEQYF.

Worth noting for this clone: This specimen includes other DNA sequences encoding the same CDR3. The CDR3 DNA is TGTGCCATCAGTGAAATCCCTCGTCTGTCTGGCTACACCTTC. Translated: CAISEIPRLSGYTF. This rearrangement joins TRBV10-3 to TRBJ1-2; D remains unclear. In germline, CDR1 is ENHRY, CDR2 SYGVKD. CDR3 length equals 14 residues. V lost 3 bases to trimming and J lost 7 bases, with 15 bases between them.

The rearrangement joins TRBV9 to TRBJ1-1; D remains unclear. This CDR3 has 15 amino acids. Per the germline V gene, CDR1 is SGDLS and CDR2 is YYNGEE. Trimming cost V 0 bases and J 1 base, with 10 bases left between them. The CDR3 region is CASSVDGTRNTEAFF. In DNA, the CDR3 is TGTGCCAGCAGCGTAGACGGAACACGGAACACTGAAGCTTTCTTT.

As DNA, the CDR3 is TGTGCCCATGGGGGGCGCGAAGGCTACACCTTC. Its translation: CAHGGREGYTF. The rearrangement uses TRBV7-3 and TRBJ1-2; D possibly corresponds to TRBD1 (6 bases). Per germline, CDR1 SGHTA and CDR2 FQGTGA. The CDR3 covers 11 residues. Between the trimmed V and J ends, which lost 11 bases and 8 bases, there was a span of 15 bases.

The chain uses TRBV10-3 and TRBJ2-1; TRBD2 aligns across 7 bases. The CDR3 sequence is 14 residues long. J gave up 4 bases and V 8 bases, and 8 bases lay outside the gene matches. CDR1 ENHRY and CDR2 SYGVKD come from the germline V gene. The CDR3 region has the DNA TGTGCCATCGAGGCGGACGGGAGGTACAATGAGCAGTTCTTC. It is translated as CAIEADGRYNEQFF.

CDR3 sequence (DNA): TGCGCCAGCAGGCCGGGAAATCTTTCCCCCTACGAGCAGTACTTC. It codes for CASRPGNLSPYEQYF. The V and J genes are TRBV5-1 and TRBJ2-7; perhaps TRBD2 as D (5 bases). The CDR3 sequence is 15 residues long. V was cut by 5 bases and J by 2 bases, with 17 bases left in between. Germline V CDR1 and CDR2: SGHRS, YFSETQ.

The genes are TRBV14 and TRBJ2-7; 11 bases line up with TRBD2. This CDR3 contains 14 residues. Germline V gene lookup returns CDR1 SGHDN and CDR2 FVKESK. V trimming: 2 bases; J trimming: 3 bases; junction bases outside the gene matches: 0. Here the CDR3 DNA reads TGTGCCAGCAGCCAACTAGCGGGAGGCTACGAGCAGTACTTC. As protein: CASSQLAGGYEQYF.

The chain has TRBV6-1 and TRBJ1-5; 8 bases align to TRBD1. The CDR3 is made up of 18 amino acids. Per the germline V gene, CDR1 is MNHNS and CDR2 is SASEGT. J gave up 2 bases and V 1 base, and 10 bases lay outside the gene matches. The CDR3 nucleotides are TGTGCCAGCAGTGAAGGATTATTTCAGGGGGCGCGCAATCAGCCCCAGCATTTT. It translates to CASSEGLFQGARNQPQHF.

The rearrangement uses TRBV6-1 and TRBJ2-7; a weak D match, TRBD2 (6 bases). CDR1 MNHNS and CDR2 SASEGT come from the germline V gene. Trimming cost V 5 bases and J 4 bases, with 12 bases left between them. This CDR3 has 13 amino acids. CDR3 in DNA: TGTGCCAGCAGTCTCTACGGGAGATACGAGCAGTACTTC. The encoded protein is CASSLYGRYEQYF.

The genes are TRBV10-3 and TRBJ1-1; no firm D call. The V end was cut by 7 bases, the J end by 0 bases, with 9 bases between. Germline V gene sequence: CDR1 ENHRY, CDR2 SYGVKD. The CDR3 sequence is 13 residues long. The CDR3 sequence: CAIKSGVNTEAFF. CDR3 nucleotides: TGTGCCATCAAATCTGGGGTGAACACTGAAGCTTTCTTT.

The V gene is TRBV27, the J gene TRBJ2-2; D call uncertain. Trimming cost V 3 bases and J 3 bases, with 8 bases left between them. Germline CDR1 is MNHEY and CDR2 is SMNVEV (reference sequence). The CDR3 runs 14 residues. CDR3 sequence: CASSFPYYTGELFF. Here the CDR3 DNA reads TGTGCCAGCAGTTTTCCCTACTACACCGGGGAGCTGTTTTTT.

In DNA, the CDR3 is TGTGCCAGCAGCCAAAGGGGGGGAAGCACCGGGGAGCTGTTTTTT. Amino acid sequence: CASSQRGGSTGELFF. This chain connects TRBV11-1 to TRBJ2-2, with D possibly TRBD2 on 7 matching bases. There are 15 residues in the CDR3. V was pared by 5 bases and J by 4 bases, with 14 bases between. CDR1 and CDR2 from the germline V gene are SGHAT and FQDESV (reference sequence).

CDR3 protein: CASAGLDTQYF. CDR3 bases: TGTGCCAGTGCCGGCCTGGATACGCAGTATTTT. This chain joins TRBV19 and TRBJ2-3; the D is unclear. The V and J ends lost 8 bases and 6 bases respectively, with 9 bases between them. Germline V gene lookup returns CDR1 LNHDA and CDR2 SQIVND (reference sequence). The CDR3 is made up of 11 amino acids.

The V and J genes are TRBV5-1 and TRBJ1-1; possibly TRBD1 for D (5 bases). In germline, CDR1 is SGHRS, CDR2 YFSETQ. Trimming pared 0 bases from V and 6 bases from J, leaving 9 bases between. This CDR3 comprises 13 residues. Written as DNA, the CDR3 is TGCGCCAGCAGCTTGGACCCGGGGGCTGAAGCTTTCTTT. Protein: CASSLDPGAEAFF.

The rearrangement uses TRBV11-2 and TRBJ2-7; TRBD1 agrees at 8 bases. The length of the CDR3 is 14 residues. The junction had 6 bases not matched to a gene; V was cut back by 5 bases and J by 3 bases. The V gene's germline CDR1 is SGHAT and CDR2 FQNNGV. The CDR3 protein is CASSQDRGYYEQYF. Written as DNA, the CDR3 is TGTGCCAGCAGCCAAGACAGGGGTTACTACGAGCAGTACTTC.

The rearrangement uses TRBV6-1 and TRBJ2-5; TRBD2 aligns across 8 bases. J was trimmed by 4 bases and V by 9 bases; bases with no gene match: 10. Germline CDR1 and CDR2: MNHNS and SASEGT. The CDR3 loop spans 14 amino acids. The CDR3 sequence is CASGRAGVGETQYF. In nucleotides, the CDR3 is TGTGCCAGTGGGAGAGCGGGAGTCGGAGAGACCCAGTACTTC.

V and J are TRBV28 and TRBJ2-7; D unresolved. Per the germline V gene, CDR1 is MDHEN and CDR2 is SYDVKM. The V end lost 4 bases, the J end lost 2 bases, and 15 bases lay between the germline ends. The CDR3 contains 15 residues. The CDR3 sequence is CASSWGGLETYEQYF. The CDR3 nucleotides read TGTGCCAGCAGTTGGGGTGGGCTAGAGACCTACGAGCAGTACTTC.